This T cell receptor beta chain was recovered during a study of blood T cell repertoires in COVID-19. As for the study in general: There were acute and convalescent COVID-19 samples, and they came from the United States, Italy and Spain. The cDNA or gDNA used as material had been derived from T cells, B-cell-depleted T cells, or PBMCs.

Authors' analysis steps: Estimated nucleated cell counts came from reference gene primer amplification. Produced via immunoSEQ multiplex PCR; TCRdb's table is partial and in-frame only. Clone size and V and J calls were adopted from that table, with D and trimming inferred from the DNA. The sample records roughly 220,000 clones, around 86% being singletons. The CDR3 is 16 amino acids. Germline lookup yields CDR1 MDHEN and CDR2 SYDVKM. V was pared by 6 bases and J by 7 bases, with 12 bases of the junction left unmatched. This clone was seen just once. The clonotype originates from a man aged 55-75 years with acute or convalescent COVID-19. The chain is built from TRBV28 and TRBJ1-5, with 10 bases fitting TRBD1. Sequenced input: peripheral blood. The CDR3, as DNA: TGTGCCAGCAGCCCAGCCGGGACAGGGGTAGAGCAGCCCCAGCATTTT. This sequence encodes CASSPAGTGVEQPQHF.